One sample yielded the 4 T cell receptor beta chains listed below, sequenced in a study of cytomegalovirus exposure and HLA in healthy donors. The PCR was carried out with 60 Vbeta primers and 13 Jbeta primers. The table came from immunoSEQ multiplex PCR; TCRdb's copy has only in-frame clones and leaves some out. The sample includes 100,000 to 150,000 clones, about 85% of them seen just once. The specimen sequenced was PBMCs. These receptors were obtained from a young man in good health and CMV-seropositive.

The rearrangement joins TRBV6-4 to TRBJ2-7, with 9 positions matching TRBD1. Trimming took 8 bases from V and 4 from J; bases not matched to a gene: 3. The CDR3 totals 12 residues. The germline gives CDR1 MRHNA, CDR2 SNTAGT. CDR3 sequence (DNA): TGTGCCAGCCCGGACAGGGGATACGAGCAGTACTTC. Its protein product is CASPDRGYEQYF.

The chain is built from TRBV9 and TRBJ2-5; TRBD1 matches at 10 bases. With 3 bases clipped from V and 4 bases from J, the junction kept 3 bases outside the gene matches. The CDR3 length is 14 residues. Germline V lookup: CDR1 SGDLS, CDR2 YYNGEE. This CDR3 reads CASSGQGAGETQYF. The CDR3 DNA is TGTGCCAGCAGCGGACAGGGGGCTGGAGAGACCCAGTACTTC.

The chain combines TRBV10-1 with TRBJ2-7; D perhaps matches TRBD1 (6 bases). The germline V gene encodes CDR1 WNHNN and CDR2 SYGVQD (reference sequence). Trimming shortened V by 4 bases and J by 6 bases, and 13 bases separated the two germline ends. The CDR3 covers 13 residues. The DNA for the CDR3 is TGCGCCAGCAGTGCTACAGGGTTTAGCGAGCAGTACTTC. This gives the protein CASSATGFSEQYF.

This rearrangement joins TRBV4-3 to TRBJ1-2, with D perhaps matching TRBD1 (5 bases). There are 14 residues in the CDR3. CDR1 and CDR2 from the germline V gene are LGHNA and YSLEER. The germline V and J ends were trimmed by 0 bases and 2 bases, with 7 bases remaining between them. This chain's CDR3 is CASSQETANYGYTF. Written as DNA, the CDR3 is TGCGCCAGCAGCCAAGAGACAGCAAACTATGGCTACACCTTC.